This entry is about one T cell receptor beta chain. This clone was seen only a few times. No antigen is known for it. No base qualities exist here, and no much larger clone lies one base off it. Using the deep immunoSEQ assay, TCR CDR3 regions were amplified from genomic DNA by multiplex PCR. Extracted genomic DNA from each cell subset was distributed evenly across all wells of several immunoSEQ 96-well plates, and each plate was treated as a replicate. For sorted subsets, about 0.2 ug genomic DNA, equal to 30,000 or so T cell genomes, was loaded into each replicate PCR. Purified libraries were quantified with a Qubit 3.0 fluorometer, sized on a Bioanalyzer 2100, and re-quantified with the KAPA Library Quantification kit. A separate single-read 150-cycle Illumina NextSeq 550 flow cell was used to sequence each immunoSEQ 96-well plate. As for how the authors treated the data: Because the immunoSEQ output included only junctional sequences and no quality scores, the filtering could not be the same as the filtering used for full-length reads. Sequences were annotated with PyIR, a Python wrapper for IgBLAST v1.9, using IMGT germline references to assign V/J genes and CDR3. Reads were removed for weak V/J assignments (E-value above 1e-6), missing CDR3, stop codons, out-of-frame junctions, or ambiguous translated residues. V3J clonotypes were defined as sequences sharing an identical inferred V gene, J gene, and CDR3 amino acid sequence. To compute the percentage overlap between repertoires, the number of shared unique clonotypes was divided by the size of the smaller repertoire. Repertoire richness was assessed with RTK rarefaction, the Chao1 estimator, and Recon v2.1 estimates of unobserved clonotypes. For all TCRbeta clonotypes obtained by the gDNA method from four donors, generation probabilities were computed with OLGA. Here the immuneACCESS table is served through TCRdb, limited to in-frame sequences with V and J called. Missing clones are a known gap in these copies; in checked studies unresolved V genes cover under half, and the rest lacks a known reason. From that table come the V and J calls and clone size; the DNA was used to work out D and trimming. The sample records more than 200,000 clones, approximately 65% of which are singletons. The top ten clonotypes cover 11% of the sample.

The sample originates from a study of shared clonotypes between healthy human individuals (dated by TCRdb to the early 2020s). Looking at the study overall: The cohort comprised a couple of women and a few men aged 18 to 49 years. For each donor, CD4 naive and CD4 memory were each given three plates, CD8 naive was given two plates, and CD8 memory was given one plate. Each donor's leukapheresis produced roughly between about 0.9 and 9.5 billion PBMCs. The study deeply sequenced blood TCR repertoires of five healthy adults to estimate repertoire size and the extent of clonotype sharing between individuals. To increase sequencing depth and limit assay-specific biases, different laboratories used diverse techniques to prepare libraries and sequence TCR repertoires.

Broad study findings and their caveats: Even with the large sequencing depth, rarefaction of the sorted-subset datasets indicated that sequencing was incomplete. When several donors were compared, the shared fraction of clonotypes was around 5.1% for naive CD4, more than 3% for naive CD8, roughly 2.5% for memory CD4, and 0.3% to 0.5% for memory CD8. Naive subsets generally had larger estimated clonotype richness than memory subsets. Based on pairwise subsampling, the degree of clonotype sharing among donors was expected to be affected by sequencing depth. Clonotypes shared by all four sorted-subset donors showed higher generation probabilities than non-shared clonotypes. Sampling was restricted to blood, and TCR repertoires in tissues likely differ from the TCR repertoires found in blood. The small number of donors limited the genetic and exposure-history diversity represented.

Healthy HIV-negative adults with no recently reported acute infections or vaccinations were included as donors. Only Caucasian adults living in Nashville, Tennessee, USA were represented among the donors. CD4+ T cells were enriched by magnetic negative selection, after which naive cells were positively selected on CD45RA and the negative fraction was taken as the memory subset. After blood collection by leukapheresis, PBMCs were isolated using Ficoll-Histopaque density gradient centrifugation and then cryopreserved in the vapor phase of liquid nitrogen. Purity and quantity of every magnetically sorted T cell population were checked by analytical flow cytometry. Genomic DNA was isolated from every sorted fraction and measured by UV absorbance on a Nanodrop 2000c. Reading the germline V gene gives CDR1 SGHRS and CDR2 YFSETQ. The CDR3 numbers 14 residues from cysteine through phenylalanine. Left in the record is the CDR3 DNA by itself, 42 bases read in frame from the first base. Deletion took 5 bases off V and 9 bases off J, with a span of 18 bases between the germline ends.

The specimen sequenced was memory CD4+ T cells sorted from blood. Read against the paper, the sample's cell subset or site label means: CD45RA-negative fraction. The source is a man younger than 45 in good health. The chain is assembled from TRBV5-1 and TRBJ2-1; tentative D gene TRBD1, with 5 bases matching. CDR3 protein: CASRSSDLRGEQFF. The sequenced DNA is TGCGCCAGCAGGAGTTCGGACCTTAGGGGTGAGCAGTTCTTC.